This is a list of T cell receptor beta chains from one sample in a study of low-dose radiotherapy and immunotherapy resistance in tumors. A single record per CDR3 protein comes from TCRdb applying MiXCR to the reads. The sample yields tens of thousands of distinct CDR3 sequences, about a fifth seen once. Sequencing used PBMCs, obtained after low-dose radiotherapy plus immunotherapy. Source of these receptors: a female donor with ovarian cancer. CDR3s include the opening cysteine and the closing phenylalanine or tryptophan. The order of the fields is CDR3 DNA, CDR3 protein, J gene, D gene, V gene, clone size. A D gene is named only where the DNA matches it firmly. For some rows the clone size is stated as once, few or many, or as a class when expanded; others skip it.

TGTGCCAGCTCTACCTACAATGAGCAGTTCTTC	CASSTYNEQFF	TRBJ2-1	NA	TRBV7-9	many
TGTGCCAGCAGTTACTTGACCCGAGGGGATGGCTACACCTTC	CASSYLTRGDGYTF	TRBJ1-2	NA	TRBV6-5	many
TGTGCCAGCAGCCAAGAACCCTCATCGGGGAACGAGCAGTACTTC	CASSQEPSSGNEQYF	TRBJ2-7	NA	TRBV7-6	NA
TGTGCCATCAGTGAGTCCAACTCTGGGGCCAACGTCCTGACTTTC	CAISESNSGANVLTF	TRBJ2-6	NA	TRBV10-3	many
TGTGCCAGCTTGACCGTTAACACTGAAGCTTTCTTT	CASLTVNTEAFF	TRBJ1-1	NA	TRBV2	many
TGTGCCAGGCGAGGCGGGCGGGACGGAACCAATAAATACGAGCAGTACTTC	CARRGGRDGTNKYEQYF	TRBJ2-7	NA	TRBV2	many
TGTGCCAGCACCAAACTTACGTACCAAGAGACCCAGTACTTC	CASTKLTYQETQYF	TRBJ2-5	NA	TRBV2	many
TGTGCCAGCAGTGAAGTAGGGGGCTCTGGAAACACCATATATTTT	CASSEVGGSGNTIYF	TRBJ1-3	NA	TRBV6-1	many
TGCGCCAGCAGCAGCGGGACTAGCGGAGGCACAGATACGCAGTATTTT	CASSSGTSGGTDTQYF	TRBJ2-3	TRBD2	TRBV5-1	many
TGTGCCAGCAGTTACCCCGGACAGGGGGCAGGGCAGACCCAGTACTTC	CASSYPGQGAGQTQYF	TRBJ2-5	TRBD1	TRBV6-6	NA
TGCGCCAGCAGCTTGGAGGGGACATCTTACACTGAAGCTTTCTTT	CASSLEGTSYTEAFF	TRBJ1-1	NA	TRBV5-1	NA
TGTGCCTCCGATAAAAAACTGTTTTTT	CASDKKLFF	TRBJ1-4	NA	TRBV6-8	NA
TGTGCCAGTGGGAGACAGGGGGCCCGGCGGGGCACAGATACGCAGTATTTT	CASGRQGARRGTDTQYF	TRBJ2-3	TRBD1	TRBV19	many
TGTGCCAGCAGTCTTCAACAGGGAGGGGCTTTCTTT	CASSLQQGGAFF	TRBJ1-1	NA	TRBV28	many
TGTGCCAGCAGCCAAGATGGGACTAGCGGGTTTTTCGAGCAGTACTTC	CASSQDGTSGFFEQYF	TRBJ2-7	TRBD2	TRBV4-2	NA
TGTGCCAGCAGCCGTTCTGGACAGATATATGGCTACACCTTC	CASSRSGQIYGYTF	TRBJ1-2	NA	TRBV5-6	many
NA	CASSPTSPEKTPGSCFF	TRBJ2-2	NA	TRBV4-1	NA
TGCGCCAGCAGCACAGGGGCCGCAGCTATGAACACTGAAGCTTTCTTT	CASSTGAAAMNTEAFF	TRBJ1-1	TRBD1	TRBV5-1	few
TGCAGTGCTAGAGACGAGACCCAGTACTTC	CSARDETQYF	TRBJ2-5	NA	TRBV20-1	NA
TGTGCCAGCAGTTACTCGGACAGGGAAACCGTGGAGCTGTTTTTT	CASSYSDRETVELFF	TRBJ2-2	TRBD1	TRBV5-4	many
TGCGCCAGCAGCGAGGGACTAGCCACCTACAATGAGCAGTTCTTC	CASSEGLATYNEQFF	TRBJ2-1	TRBD2	TRBV5-1	many
TGCGCCAGCAGCTTGCAGCAGGGGGCGAGGGGCTACACCTTC	CASSLQQGARGYTF	TRBJ1-2	TRBD1	TRBV5-1	many
TGTGCCAGCAGCCAAGGATTTCGGGGGAACACTGAAGCTTTCTTT	CASSQGFRGNTEAFF	TRBJ1-1	NA	TRBV3-1	few
TGCAGTGCTGATCTAATAAACACTGAAGCTTTCTTT	CSADLINTEAFF	TRBJ1-1	NA	TRBV20-1	many
TGCAGTGCTAGGCCTAAAGATACGCAGTATTTT	CSARPKDTQYF	TRBJ2-3	NA	TRBV20-1	many
TGTGCCAGCAGCCGACTAGCGGGCTACGAGGGGGAGACCCAGTACTTC	CASSRLAGYEGETQYF	TRBJ2-5	TRBD2	TRBV7-2	many